The 5 T cell receptor beta chains presented below share a single source sample, sequenced in a study of blood T cell repertoires in COVID-19. This table comes from immunoSEQ multiplex PCR, and its TCRdb copy is limited to in-frame clones, with some not included. Counted here are around 70,000 clones, approximately 90% occurring once; the ten biggest clones make up around 5.4%. The specimen was peripheral blood. Receptor source: a human donor in a cohort sampled during active COVID-19.

This clone has only one observation. The chain joins TRBV7-2 to TRBJ2-1, with 8 positions matching TRBD2. Germline-derived CDR1 and CDR2 are SGHTA and FQGNSA. The V and J ends lost 1 base and 4 bases, in that order; junction bases with no gene match: 6. The CDR3 spans 16 residues. The DNA of the CDR3 is TGTGCCAGCAGCTTAGAGGGGGGACTAGGATACAATGAGCAGTTCTTC. Its protein product is CASSLEGGLGYNEQFF.

Points on this clone: Other DNA sequences in this specimen translate into the identical CDR3. This chain uses TRBV5-1 with TRBJ2-4, with 11 bases identical to TRBD1. V shed 4 bases and J 7 bases; nucleotides not matched to a gene: 4. This CDR3 is built from 14 residues. Germline-derived CDR1 and CDR2 are SGHRS and YFSETQ. The CDR3 sequence: CASSPGTGGNIQYF. For the CDR3, the DNA is TGCGCCAGCAGCCCCGGGACAGGGGGTAACATTCAGTACTTC.

This chain joins TRBV10-1 and TRBJ2-2; 7 nucleotides align to TRBD2. The CDR3 is 15 residues long. V was clipped by 8 bases and J by 4 bases; unmatched bases: 10. Germline V CDR1 and CDR2: WNHNN, SYGVQD (reference sequence). CDR3 in DNA: TGCGCCAGCCCGGGACGCGGGGGTTGCACCGGGGAGCTGTTTTTT. It yields the protein CASPGRGGCTGELFF.

This chain uses TRBV14 with TRBJ2-2; no definite D call. In germline, CDR1 is SGHDN, CDR2 FVKESK. The CDR3 contains 13 residues. The V end was cut by 3 bases, the J end by 3 bases, with 5 bases between. DNA of the CDR3: TGTGCCAGCAGCCAGGGCTACACCGGGGAGCTGTTTTTT. It encodes CASSQGYTGELFF. Using reference TRBV14 and TRBJ2-2 for the parts outside the CDR3, the full variable domain is EAGVTQFPSHSVIEKGQTVTLRCDPISGHDNLYWYRRVMGKEIKFLLHFVKESKQDESGMPNNRFLAERTGGTYSTLKVQPAELEDSGVYFCASSQGYTGELFFGEGSRLTVL.

The rearrangement links TRBV18 to TRBJ2-1; 10 bases line up with TRBD2. There are 17 residues in the CDR3. Trimming cost V 0 bases and J 6 bases; bases outside gene matches: 8. In germline, CDR1 is KGHSH, CDR2 LQKENI. CDR3 sequence: CASSPPVTSGASNEQFF. The DNA for the CDR3 is TGTGCCAGCTCACCACCGGTCACTAGCGGGGCCAGCAATGAGCAGTTCTTC.